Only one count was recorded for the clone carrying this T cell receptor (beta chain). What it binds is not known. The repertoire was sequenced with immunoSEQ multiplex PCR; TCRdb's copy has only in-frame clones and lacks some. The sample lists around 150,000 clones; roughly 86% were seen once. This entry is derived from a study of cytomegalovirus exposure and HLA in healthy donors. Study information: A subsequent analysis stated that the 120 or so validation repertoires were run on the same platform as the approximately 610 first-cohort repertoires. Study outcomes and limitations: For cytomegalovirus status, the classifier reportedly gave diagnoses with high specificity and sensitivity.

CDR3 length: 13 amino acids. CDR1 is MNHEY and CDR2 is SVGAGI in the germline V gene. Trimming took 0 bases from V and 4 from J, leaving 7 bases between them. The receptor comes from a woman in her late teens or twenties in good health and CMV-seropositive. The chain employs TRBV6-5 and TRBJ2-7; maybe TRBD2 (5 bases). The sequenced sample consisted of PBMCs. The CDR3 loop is CASSYSLAYEQYF. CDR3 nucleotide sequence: TGTGCCAGCAGTTACTCGCTAGCATACGAGCAGTACTTC.